These T cell receptor beta chains were read from a single sample in a study of blood T cell repertoires in COVID-19. This table comes from immunoSEQ multiplex PCR, and its TCRdb copy is limited to in-frame clones, with some not included. The sample has approximately 360,000 clones; more than 75% are singletons. Sequences were obtained from PBMCs or T cells enriched from blood (not recorded which). The receptors were sampled from a woman aged 25 to 39 with acute COVID-19. The CDR3 runs from the conserved cysteine through the conserved F or W. A D gene is named only where the DNA matches it firmly. Clone size is shown for a subset of rows, as once, few, many or a class of expanded clone.

DNA: TGTGCCAGCAGCTCAGGAATTCGAAAGGGCTACACCTTC
CDR3: CASSSGIRKGYTF
V: TRBV6-5
length: 13
J: TRBJ1-2
D: NA
size: NA

DNA: TGTGCCAGCTCACCTGGGACATCCTTCGAGCAGTACTTC
CDR3: CASSPGTSFEQYF
V: TRBV18
length: 13
J: TRBJ2-7
D: NA
size: NA

DNA: TGTGCCAGTAGTATAATCCAGGGAGGAACTGAAGCTTTCTTT
CDR3: CASSIIQGGTEAFF
V: TRBV19
length: 14
J: TRBJ1-1
D: NA
size: NA

DNA: TGTGCCAGCAGCGCAGACAGGGGGCGCCGGGGAAACACCATATATTTT
CDR3: CASSADRGRRGNTIYF
V: TRBV5-6
length: 16
J: TRBJ1-3
D: TRBD1
size: once

DNA: TGCAGCGTGGCCGGGACACCTAATGAAAAACTGTTTTTT
CDR3: CSVAGTPNEKLFF
V: TRBV29-1
length: 13
J: TRBJ1-4
D: NA
size: NA

DNA: TGTGCCAGCAGTAACGGGACAGGGGGCCACGAGCAGTACTTC
CDR3: CASSNGTGGHEQYF
V: TRBV6-4
length: 14
J: TRBJ2-7
D: TRBD1
size: NA

DNA: TGTGCCAGCAGGTCCCCCCGAGCCTCTGGGGCCAACGTCCTGACTTTC
CDR3: CASRSPRASGANVLTF
V: TRBV27
length: 16
J: TRBJ2-6
D: NA
size: NA

DNA: TGTGCCAGCAGTGAACGAGCGAACACCGGGGAGCTGTTTTTT
CDR3: CASSERANTGELFF
V: TRBV6-1
length: 14
J: TRBJ2-2
D: NA
size: NA

DNA: TGTGCCAGCAGCCAGTGGCGGGGGGGCGCCGGGGAGCTGTTTTTT
CDR3: CASSQWRGGAGELFF
V: TRBV7-2
length: 15
J: TRBJ2-2
D: TRBD2
size: NA

DNA: TGTGCCAGCAGCTTAGCTCCCTTTACCGGACAGGGCGGTCAGCCCCAGCATTTT
CDR3: CASSLAPFTGQGGQPQHF
V: TRBV7-8
length: 18
J: TRBJ1-5
D: TRBD1
size: NA

DNA: TGCGCCAGCAGCTTGGTTCCCGGCACTGAAGCTTTCTTT
CDR3: CASSLVPGTEAFF
V: TRBV5-1
length: 13
J: TRBJ1-1
D: NA
size: NA

DNA: TGTGCCACCAGTGACCCAAGGACAGGAGAGAACACTGAAGCTTTCTTT
CDR3: CATSDPRTGENTEAFF
V: TRBV24-1
length: 16
J: TRBJ1-1
D: TRBD1
size: NA

DNA: TGTGCCAGCAGCTTAGGAAGCGGGGGGGCCATGGATACGCAGTATTTT
CDR3: CASSLGSGGAMDTQYF
V: TRBV11-3
length: 16
J: TRBJ2-3
D: TRBD2
size: NA

DNA: TGTGCCACCAGTGATTTGAGGCTAGCGGGGGGGACGCAGTATTTT
CDR3: CATSDLRLAGGTQYF
V: TRBV24-1
length: 15
J: TRBJ2-3
D: TRBD2
size: NA

DNA: TGTGCCAGCAGCGTAGTGACGGGGGGATACAATGAGCAGTTCTTC
CDR3: CASSVVTGGYNEQFF
V: TRBV9
length: 15
J: TRBJ2-1
D: TRBD2
size: NA

DNA: TGTGCCAGCAGCTTAGATCGGAGCGGCAATGAGCAGTTCTTC
CDR3: CASSLDRSGNEQFF
V: TRBV7-2
length: 14
J: TRBJ2-1
D: NA
size: NA

DNA: TGCAGCTTAAACCAGGGGGCAGATACGCAGTATTTT
CDR3: CSLNQGADTQYF
V: TRBV29-1
length: 12
J: TRBJ2-3
D: TRBD1
size: NA

DNA: TGTGCTCCGGGGGGGTATAGCTCCTATAATTCACCCCTCCACTTT
CDR3: CAPGGYSSYNSPLHF
V: TRBV21-1
length: 15
J: TRBJ1-6
D: NA
size: NA

DNA: TGTGCCAGTAGTATAGTACTAGGTTCACCCCTCCACTTT
CDR3: CASSIVLGSPLHF
V: TRBV19
length: 13
J: TRBJ1-6
D: NA
size: NA

DNA: TGTGCCAGCAGGCGAACGACAGCGAACACTGAAGCTTTCTTT
CDR3: CASRRTTANTEAFF
V: TRBV6-5
length: 14
J: TRBJ1-1
D: NA
size: NA

DNA: TGTGCCAGCAGTTACTCGCCACAAGGGGTCGGGGAGCTGTTTTTT
CDR3: CASSYSPQGVGELFF
V: TRBV6-5
length: 15
J: TRBJ2-2
D: NA
size: NA

DNA: TGTGCCAGCAGCCAGGGACTGATAAACACCATATATTTT
CDR3: CASSQGLINTIYF
V: TRBV3-1/TRBV3-2
length: 13
J: TRBJ1-3
D: NA
size: few

DNA: TGTGCCAGCAGCTTCCTACCACGACAGGGCGGCAATCAGCCCCAGCATTTT
CDR3: CASSFLPRQGGNQPQHF
V: TRBV7-2
length: 17
J: TRBJ1-5
D: TRBD1
size: NA